Following are 26 T cell receptor beta chains from one sample sequenced in a study of T-cell memory formation after mild COVID-19. MiXCR was run by TCRdb on the 5' RACE reads, yielding one entry per CDR3 protein. Among some 490,000 distinct CDR3 sequences listed, 15% to 20% were seen once. What was sequenced was PBMCs or a T cell subset sorted from them (not recorded which). These receptors were collected from an adult woman who had mild COVID-19 (a few samples of this study predate the infection). Cell type and time point are not known.

This clonotype was observed a handful of times. The gene calls are TRBV12-3 or TRBV12-4 and TRBJ2-1; possibly TRBD2 for D (6 bases). The CDR3 consists of 12 residues. Trimming took 6 bases from V and 10 from J, leaving 13 bases between them. CDR3 in DNA: TGTGCCAGCAGACTCAGCGGGCTCGAGCAGTTCTTC. It translates to CASRLSGLEQFF.

CDR3 coding DNA: TGTGCCTGCTTTAGGGACGATTTTATGAACACTGAAGCTTTCTTT. Translating it yields CACFRDDFMNTEAFF. This chain uses TRBV30 with TRBJ1-1, with a weak D call TRBD1 (5 bases). V was cut by 6 bases and J by 0 bases, with 17 bases left in between. The CDR3 loop spans 15 amino acids. Germline V gene sequence: CDR1 GTSNPN, CDR2 SVGIG (reference sequence).

Only a few counts were recorded for this clonotype. This sequence joins TRBV9 and TRBJ1-6; the D gene is possibly TRBD1 (5 bases). Germline loops: CDR1 SGDLS, CDR2 YYNGEE. V was cut by 1 base and J by 15 bases, with 23 bases left in between. This CDR3 is built from 16 residues. The CDR3 protein is CASSVSTRDGENYLHF. Here the CDR3 DNA reads TGTGCCAGCAGCGTATCAACCCGGGACGGTGAGAATTACCTCCACTTT.

The chain combines TRBV9 with TRBJ2-7; D is ambiguous. CDR3 length equals 14 residues. The ends were cut back, 2 bases at V and 2 bases at J, with 11 bases in the middle. The V gene's germline CDR1 is SGDLS and CDR2 YYNGEE. The CDR3 region has the DNA TGTGCCAGCAGCGTCTTCGACGTTCCCTACGAGCAGTACTTC. Its protein product is CASSVFDVPYEQYF.

This clonotype was observed many times. V and J are TRBV4-2 and TRBJ2-2; 14 bases fit TRBD2. The V and J ends lost 0 bases and 2 bases, in that order; junction bases with no gene match: 2. The CDR3 length is 18 residues. Germline V gene lookup returns CDR1 LGHNA and CDR2 YNFKEQ. The CDR3 is CASSQEGLAGANTGELFF. As DNA, the CDR3 is TGTGCCAGCAGCCAAGAGGGACTAGCGGGAGCCAACACCGGGGAGCTGTTTTTT.

The rearrangement joins TRBV12-3 or TRBV12-4 to TRBJ2-1; D is unresolved. There are 13 residues in the CDR3. V lost 3 bases and J lost 5, with 8 bases in between. CDR3: CASSFVSNNEQFF. The CDR3 coding sequence is TGTGCCAGCAGTTTTGTCTCTAACAATGAGCAGTTCTTC.

This clonotype appeared many times. This sequence joins TRBV5-1 and TRBJ2-5; 9 positions match TRBD2. CDR3 size: 15 residues. The germline gives CDR1 SGHRS, CDR2 YFSETQ. With 1 base clipped from V and 5 bases from J, the junction kept 6 bases outside the gene matches. DNA of the CDR3: TGCGCCAGCAGCTTGAAAGCGGGGGGAGTGGAGACCCAGTACTTC. This codes for CASSLKAGGVETQYF.

The rearrangement links TRBV7-8 to TRBJ2-7; the match to TRBD1 covers 9 bases. Germline trimming cut 5 bases from V and 3 bases from J; bases unmatched to any gene: 8. The CDR3 is made up of 15 amino acids. Germline values: CDR1 SGHVS, CDR2 FQNEAQ. The CDR3 coding sequence is TGTGCCAGCAGCCTCTCGACAGGGGGAATCTACGAGCAGTACTTC. This gives the protein CASSLSTGGIYEQYF. Complete variable domain (other parts from reference TRBV7-8 and TRBJ2-7): GAGVSQSPRYKVAKRGQDVALRCDPISGHVSLFWYQQALGQGPEFLTYFQNEAQLDKSGLPSDRFFAERPEGSVSTLKIQRTQQEDSAVYLCASSLSTGGIYEQYFGPGTRLTVT.

This clonotype was seen a handful of times. The CDR3 spells CASSLVPVSNQPQHF. CDR3 in DNA: TGTGCCAGCAGCTTGGTGCCGGTGAGCAATCAGCCCCAGCATTTT. This chain connects TRBV5-5 to TRBJ1-5, with no clear D. The CDR3 sequence is 15 residues long. The V gene lost 0 bases and the J gene lost 1 base, with 8 bases spanning the gap. Germline V gives CDR1 SGHKS, CDR2 YYEKEE (reference sequence).

This clonotype came up a few times. The chain links TRBV18 to TRBJ2-1; TRBD2 aligns across 11 bases. The CDR3 has 14 residues. CDR1 KGHSH and CDR2 LQKENI come from the germline V gene. V gave up 5 bases and J gave up 10 bases; unmatched junction bases: 7. The CDR3 region has the DNA TGTGCCAGCTCATCACTAGCGGGGGACAGGGAGCAGTTCTTC. This codes for CASSSLAGDREQFF.

The V gene is TRBV4-3, the J gene TRBJ2-7, with TRBD2 as a possible D gene (6 bases). Deletions cut 0 bases from V and 9 bases from J, with 21 bases between. CDR1 is LGHNA, CDR2 YSLEER, per germline. This CDR3 comprises 16 residues. For the CDR3, the DNA is TGCGCCAGCAGCCAAGATCGCGGGGCCCCCTTATGGGCGCAGTACTTC. Translation: CASSQDRGAPLWAQYF.

A few counts support this clonotype. The chain couples TRBV6-6 to TRBJ2-5; D gene unclear. CDR3 length: 14 residues. V was clipped by 4 bases and J by 9 bases, with 18 bases between them. The germline gives CDR1 MNHNY, CDR2 SVGAGI (reference sequence). As DNA, the CDR3 is TGTGCCAGCAGTTCCACCCACTCCAGACCGGCCCAGTACTTC. Translating it yields CASSSTHSRPAQYF.

CDR3 in amino acids: CASSLEVSGSLGTEAFF. CDR3 DNA: TGCGCCAGCAGCTTGGAAGTATCCGGGTCGCTGGGGACTGAAGCTTTCTTT. The chain joins TRBV5-1 to TRBJ1-1, with unresolved D. CDR1 SGHRS and CDR2 YFSETQ come from the germline V gene. The CDR3 extends over 17 amino acids. Deletions cut 0 bases from V and 5 bases from J, with 20 bases between.

V and J are TRBV14 and TRBJ1-2; D not resolved. The CDR3 contains 14 residues. The V gene lost 1 base and the J gene lost 5 bases, with 11 bases spanning the gap. The germline gives CDR1 SGHDN, CDR2 FVKESK. The CDR3 protein is CASSQVHDGYGYTF. The CDR3 coding sequence is TGTGCCAGCAGCCAAGTCCATGACGGATATGGCTACACCTTC.

The rearrangement joins TRBV3-1 to TRBJ1-1, with TRBD1 matching over 8 bases. This CDR3 is 14 amino acids long. With 3 bases clipped from V and 6 bases from J, the junction kept 6 bases outside the gene matches. Germline loops: CDR1 LGHDT, CDR2 YNNKEL (reference sequence). The CDR3 reads CASSHTDRGAEAFF. The CDR3 DNA is TGTGCCAGCAGCCACACCGACAGGGGTGCTGAAGCTTTCTTT.

This clonotype was found once. The chain has TRBV24-1 and TRBJ1-2; D remains ambiguous. CDR3 length: 12 amino acids. Trimming took 10 bases from V and 4 from J, leaving 12 bases between them. Germline V gene lookup returns CDR1 KGHDR and CDR2 SFDVKD. The CDR3 spells CATSSPVYGYTF. CDR3 in DNA: TGTGCCACGTCATCCCCAGTCTATGGCTACACCTTC.

V is TRBV3-1 and J is TRBJ2-3; 13 nucleotides agree with TRBD2. CDR3 length: 15 residues. Germline V CDR1 and CDR2: LGHDT, YNNKEL (reference sequence). V shed 4 bases, J shed 8 bases, and the junction held 6 bases outside the gene matches. The CDR3 DNA reads as TGTGCCAGCAGCCCCCGGACTAGCGGGGGCCTTACGCAGTATTTT. The encoded protein is CASSPRTSGGLTQYF.

The V and J genes are TRBV7-9 and TRBJ2-7, with D perhaps TRBD2 (6 bases). This CDR3 has 13 amino acids. Germline assignment: CDR1 SEHNR and CDR2 FQNEAQ (reference sequence). Trimming removed 4 bases at V and 3 bases at J, with 10 bases between. In nucleotides, the CDR3 is TGTGCCAGCAGCTCGGGACTTGACTACGAGCAGTACTTC. Amino acids: CASSSGLDYEQYF.

This clonotype has only a few counts. This chain's CDR3 is CASLETGNTGELFF. DNA for the CDR3: TGCGCCAGCCTCGAGACAGGGAACACCGGGGAGCTGTTTTTT. The J gene is TRBJ2-2, the V gene TRBV10-2, with D possibly being TRBD1 (6 bases). This CDR3 has 14 residues. Germline values: CDR1 WSHSY, CDR2 SAAADI. V gave up 8 bases and J gave up 1 base, with 11 bases separating them.

CDR3 residues: CSAIAGARVNTEAFF. In DNA, the CDR3 is TGCAGTGCTATTGCGGGGGCGAGGGTGAACACTGAAGCTTTCTTT. The V and J genes are TRBV20-1 and TRBJ1-1; D might be TRBD1 (6 bases). The CDR3 is made up of 15 amino acids. CDR1 DFQATT and CDR2 SNEGSKA come from the germline V gene (reference sequence). Trimming pared 4 bases from V and 0 bases from J, leaving 15 bases between.

This chain uses TRBV6-2 or TRBV6-3 with TRBJ1-2; unclear D gene. Looked up from germline, CDR1 is MNHEY and CDR2 is SVGEGT. The V end lost 2 bases, the J end lost 8 bases, and 9 bases lay between the germline ends. CDR3 size: 12 residues. For the CDR3, the DNA is TGTGCCAGCAGTTACGGGCGGTCGGGCTACACCTTC. This gives the protein CASSYGRSGYTF.

The chain combines TRBV9 with TRBJ1-2; the D gene is possibly TRBD1 (5 bases). This CDR3 comprises 14 residues. V lost 6 bases and J lost 1, with 13 bases in between. CDR1 SGDLS and CDR2 YYNGEE come from the germline V gene. CDR3 bases: TGTGCCAGCACGACAGCTCCTTTTAACTATGGCTACACCTTC. It yields the protein CASTTAPFNYGYTF.

The table lists this clonotype with a few counts. The gene calls are TRBV2 and TRBJ2-1; D gene ambiguous. The germline gives CDR1 SNHLY, CDR2 FYNNEI. CDR3 length: 11 residues. CDR3 nucleotides: TGTTCGGCAGGCTCCTACAATGAGCAGTTCTTC. Residues: CSAGSYNEQFF. Drawing the rest from reference TRBV2 and TRBJ2-1, the complete variable domain is EPEVTQTPSHQVTQMGQEVILRCVPISNHLYFYWYRQILGQKVEFLVSFYNNEISEKSEIFDDQFSVERPDGSNFTLKIRSTKLEDSAMYFCSAGSYNEQFFGPGTRLTVL.

This rearrangement joins TRBV5-1 to TRBJ1-1, with 10 nucleotides matching TRBD1. The V gene's germline CDR1 is SGHRS and CDR2 YFSETQ. V gave up 3 bases and J gave up 1 base; unmatched junction bases: 6. The CDR3 has 16 amino acids. The CDR3 loop is CASSSRTGGGNTEAFF. The CDR3 region has the DNA TGCGCCAGCAGCTCTAGGACAGGGGGAGGGAACACTGAAGCTTTCTTT.

This chain uses TRBV19 with TRBJ1-1, with no clear D. The CDR3 length is 15 residues. V lost 7 bases, J lost 4 bases, and 19 bases lay in between. Germline lookup yields CDR1 LNHDA and CDR2 SQIVND (reference sequence). CDR3 coding DNA: TGTGCCAGTACCCCTTTTACGGGCGGGATCACTGAAGCTTTCTTT. Protein: CASTPFTGGITEAFF.

This clonotype came up a few times. This chain uses TRBV10-2 with TRBJ2-7; TRBD1 is a possible D gene (6 bases). Trimming took off 3 bases at V and 0 bases at J, with 12 bases between the two ends. The germline V gene encodes CDR1 WSHSY and CDR2 SAAADI. This CDR3 spans 15 amino acids. CDR3 coding DNA: TGCGCCAGCAGTGAACCGGGACAAAGCTCCTACGAGCAGTACTTC. Translated, it gives CASSEPGQSSYEQYF.